What follows describes a single T cell receptor (beta chain). As yet, its antigen is unknown. TCRdb reprocessed the RT-PCR reads via MiXCR and lists one record per CDR3 protein. This table holds more than 700,000 distinct CDR3 sequences, roughly 20% found once. V trimming: 3 bases; J trimming: 2 bases; junction bases outside the gene matches: 11. The CDR3 loop spans 16 amino acids. Germline-derived CDR1 and CDR2 are SQVTM and ANQGSEA. This sample stems from a study of response to subunit inactivated influenza vaccine. Study-wide results and limits: The authors suggested that every seasonal influenza vaccination recruits few new T cells.

This clonotype was sampled from a middle-aged man who received an inactivated influenza vaccine. The sample in question was PBMCs from blood, obtained 5 days after vaccination. V is TRBV29-1 and J is TRBJ1-2; 8 positions agree with TRBD1. The CDR3 spells CSVDARLGTGNYGYTF. DNA of the CDR3: TGCAGCGTTGACGCTAGGTTGGGGACAGGCAACTATGGCTACACCTTC.